A selection of T cell receptor beta chains follows, all from one sample in a study of shared clonotypes between healthy human individuals. Sequenced by immunoSEQ multiplex PCR; TCRdb stores in-frame clones only, minus some. The sample has some 2 million clones, about 95% seen once. The specimen was naive CD8+ T cells sorted from blood. These receptors were obtained from a young man in good health. Each CDR3 is given with its conserved first and last residue. Each record gives: D gene, J gene, clone size, V gene, CDR3 protein, CDR3 DNA. D genes are given only for firm matches. A row's size may be missing; if present it is once, few, many or a size class.

d_gene: TRBD1; j_gene: TRBJ1-5; abundance: -; v_gene: TRBV27; CDR3aa: CASMPQGALSHQPQHF; CDR3nt: TGTGCCAGCATGCCACAGGGGGCCCTGAGCCATCAGCCCCAGCATTTT
d_gene: -; j_gene: TRBJ2-5; abundance: -; v_gene: TRBV5-4; CDR3aa: CASSPVGGLLETQYF; CDR3nt: TGTGCCAGCAGCCCGGTGGGGGGGCTATTGGAGACCCAGTACTTC
d_gene: TRBD1; j_gene: TRBJ1-1; abundance: -; v_gene: TRBV18; CDR3aa: CASSPGDRGPPEAFF; CDR3nt: TGTGCCAGCTCACCAGGGGACAGGGGGCCCCCTGAAGCTTTCTTT
d_gene: -; j_gene: TRBJ2-7; abundance: -; v_gene: TRBV7-9; CDR3aa: CASSFLVGLYGDEQYF; CDR3nt: TGTGCCAGCAGCTTTTTGGTCGGGTTATACGGGGACGAGCAGTACTTC
d_gene: -; j_gene: TRBJ1-6; abundance: -; v_gene: TRBV4-3; CDR3aa: CASSQDRGGPLYNSPLHF; CDR3nt: TGCGCCAGCAGCCAAGACAGGGGCGGTCCCCTCTATAATTCACCCCTCCACTTT
d_gene: -; j_gene: TRBJ2-7; abundance: -; v_gene: TRBV11-2; CDR3aa: CASSLAPRTANYEQYF; CDR3nt: TGTGCCAGCAGCTTAGCCCCGAGAACAGCAAACTACGAGCAGTACTTC
d_gene: TRBD2; j_gene: TRBJ2-7; abundance: -; v_gene: TRBV11-2; CDR3aa: CASSFFAGMAGDHEQYF; CDR3nt: TGTGCCAGCAGCTTTTTCGCGGGCATGGCGGGGGACCACGAGCAGTACTTC
d_gene: -; j_gene: TRBJ1-6; abundance: -; v_gene: TRBV27; CDR3aa: CASSFTTAEGLNSPLHF; CDR3nt: TGTGCCAGCAGTTTCACAACTGCTGAGGGCTTGAATTCACCCCTCCACTTT
d_gene: -; j_gene: TRBJ1-2; abundance: -; v_gene: TRBV7-9; CDR3aa: CASSLFWLGSSGYTF; CDR3nt: TGTGCCAGCAGCTTATTCTGGTTGGGTTCTTCTGGCTACACCTTC
d_gene: TRBD1; j_gene: TRBJ2-5; abundance: -; v_gene: TRBV5-8; CDR3aa: CASGHRGLEETQYF; CDR3nt: TGTGCCAGCGGCCACAGGGGGCTGGAAGAGACCCAGTACTTC
d_gene: TRBD1; j_gene: TRBJ2-1; abundance: -; v_gene: TRBV7-9; CDR3aa: CASSLGQGWYNEQFF; CDR3nt: TGTGCCAGCAGCTTAGGACAGGGGTGGTACAATGAGCAGTTCTTC
d_gene: -; j_gene: TRBJ2-7; abundance: -; v_gene: TRBV5-1; CDR3aa: CASSFFPGPYEQYF; CDR3nt: TGCGCCAGCAGCTTTTTCCCAGGGCCCTACGAGCAGTACTTC
d_gene: -; j_gene: TRBJ1-4; abundance: -; v_gene: TRBV2; CDR3aa: CASRVGEKLFF; CDR3nt: TGTGCCAGCCGGGTTGGAGAAAAACTGTTTTTT
d_gene: TRBD2; j_gene: TRBJ2-3; abundance: -; v_gene: TRBV4-1; CDR3aa: CASSQERTSDTDTQYF; CDR3nt: TGCGCCAGCAGCCAAGAGAGGACTAGCGACACAGATACGCAGTATTTT
d_gene: -; j_gene: TRBJ1-1; abundance: -; v_gene: TRBV10-3; CDR3aa: CAISEYLKEDTEAFF; CDR3nt: TGTGCCATCAGTGAGTATCTTAAAGAGGACACTGAAGCTTTCTTT
d_gene: -; j_gene: TRBJ1-2; abundance: -; v_gene: TRBV27; CDR3aa: CASSFGGSNGYTF; CDR3nt: TGTGCCAGCAGTTTCGGGGGTTCGAATGGCTACACCTTC
d_gene: TRBD2; j_gene: TRBJ2-7; abundance: -; v_gene: TRBV6-5; CDR3aa: CASSYAGGAYEQYF; CDR3nt: TGTGCCAGCAGTTACGCGGGGGGAGCCTACGAGCAGTACTTC
d_gene: -; j_gene: TRBJ2-5; abundance: -; v_gene: TRBV6-6; CDR3aa: CASRIGLETQYF; CDR3nt: TGTGCCAGCAGAATTGGATTGGAGACCCAGTACTTC
d_gene: -; j_gene: TRBJ1-1; abundance: -; v_gene: TRBV28; CDR3aa: CASSLGSRENTEAFF; CDR3nt: TGTGCCAGCAGTTTAGGGAGCCGGGAGAACACTGAAGCTTTCTTT
d_gene: -; j_gene: TRBJ1-1; abundance: once; v_gene: TRBV5-1; CDR3aa: CASSGRFLRADTEAFF; CDR3nt: TGCGCCAGCAGCGGCCGCTTCCTCCGGGCGGACACTGAAGCTTTCTTT
d_gene: TRBD1; j_gene: TRBJ2-5; abundance: -; v_gene: TRBV11-2; CDR3aa: CASSLTGSLETQYF; CDR3nt: TGTGCCAGCAGCTTGACAGGGTCCTTGGAGACCCAGTACTTC
d_gene: -; j_gene: TRBJ2-2; abundance: -; v_gene: TRBV9; CDR3aa: CASSAQGNTGELFF; CDR3nt: TGTGCCAGCAGCGCTCAGGGGAACACCGGGGAGCTGTTTTTT
d_gene: -; j_gene: TRBJ2-3; abundance: -; v_gene: TRBV7-9; CDR3aa: CASSFTLDPDTQYF; CDR3nt: TGTGCCAGCAGCTTCACACTGGACCCCGATACGCAGTATTTT
d_gene: -; j_gene: TRBJ1-1; abundance: -; v_gene: TRBV15; CDR3aa: CATSGGTSEAFF; CDR3nt: TGTGCCACCAGCGGTGGGACTTCTGAAGCTTTCTTT
d_gene: -; j_gene: TRBJ2-2; abundance: once; v_gene: TRBV29-1; CDR3aa: CSVSENTGELFF; CDR3nt: TGCAGCGTTAGTGAGAACACCGGGGAGCTGTTTTTT
d_gene: -; j_gene: TRBJ1-2; abundance: -; v_gene: TRBV7-9; CDR3aa: CASSLAGVEGGYTF; CDR3nt: TGTGCCAGCAGCTTAGCTGGTGTCGAGGGGGGCTACACCTTC
d_gene: -; j_gene: TRBJ2-7; abundance: -; v_gene: TRBV6-1; CDR3aa: CASSEFAGTYEQYF; CDR3nt: TGTGCCAGCAGTGAATTCGCGGGAACCTACGAGCAGTACTTC
d_gene: -; j_gene: TRBJ2-1; abundance: once; v_gene: TRBV5-4; CDR3aa: CAHARADKDNEQFF; CDR3nt: TGTGCCCATGCTCGGGCGGACAAAGACAATGAGCAGTTCTTC
d_gene: -; j_gene: TRBJ1-6; abundance: -; v_gene: TRBV9; CDR3aa: CASSVAGIDSPLHF; CDR3nt: TGTGCCAGCAGCGTAGCAGGGATTGATTCACCCCTCCACTTT
d_gene: -; j_gene: TRBJ1-1; abundance: -; v_gene: TRBV28; CDR3aa: CASSSPQPDTNTEAFF; CDR3nt: TGTGCCAGCAGTTCACCTCAACCGGATACGAACACTGAAGCTTTCTTT
d_gene: TRBD2; j_gene: TRBJ2-7; abundance: -; v_gene: TRBV2; CDR3aa: CASIEGTSEQYF; CDR3nt: TGTGCCAGCATAGAGGGGACTAGCGAGCAGTACTTC
d_gene: -; j_gene: TRBJ1-1; abundance: -; v_gene: TRBV5-4; CDR3aa: CASSFTGNTEAFF; CDR3nt: TGTGCCAGCAGCTTTACCGGGAACACTGAAGCTTTCTTT
d_gene: TRBD2; j_gene: TRBJ2-7; abundance: -; v_gene: TRBV6-5; CDR3aa: CASIDPGGQNEQYF; CDR3nt: TGTGCCAGCATTGACCCGGGAGGGCAAAACGAGCAGTACTTC
d_gene: TRBD1; j_gene: TRBJ2-7; abundance: -; v_gene: TRBV6-5; CDR3aa: CASSHGQGVEDEQYF; CDR3nt: TGTGCCAGCAGTCATGGACAGGGGGTCGAGGACGAGCAGTACTTC
d_gene: TRBD1; j_gene: TRBJ2-7; abundance: -; v_gene: TRBV28; CDR3aa: CASSTRDRAAYEQYF; CDR3nt: TGTGCCAGCTCGACCCGGGACAGGGCGGCCTACGAGCAGTACTTC
d_gene: -; j_gene: TRBJ2-7; abundance: once; v_gene: TRBV10-1; CDR3aa: CASSDPRQGSHEQYF; CDR3nt: TGCGCCAGCAGTGATCCCCGACAAGGGTCCCACGAGCAGTACTTC
d_gene: -; j_gene: TRBJ2-1; abundance: once; v_gene: TRBV5-4; CDR3aa: CASSSDWSYNEQFF; CDR3nt: TGTGCCAGCAGCTCGGACTGGTCCTACAATGAGCAGTTCTTC
d_gene: -; j_gene: TRBJ2-5; abundance: -; v_gene: TRBV7-9; CDR3aa: CASSRADTQETQYF; CDR3nt: TGTGCCAGCAGTAGGGCGGACACCCAAGAGACCCAGTACTTC
d_gene: -; j_gene: TRBJ1-5; abundance: -; v_gene: TRBV19; CDR3aa: CASSWDGYSNQPQHF; CDR3nt: TGTGCCAGTAGCTGGGACGGATATAGCAATCAGCCCCAGCATTTT
d_gene: -; j_gene: TRBJ2-7; abundance: -; v_gene: TRBV2; CDR3aa: CASSGGESSYEQYF; CDR3nt: TGTGCCAGCAGTGGAGGGGAAAGCTCCTACGAGCAGTACTTC
d_gene: TRBD1; j_gene: TRBJ2-7; abundance: -; v_gene: TRBV13; CDR3aa: CASSPAGTGGPYEQYF; CDR3nt: TGTGCCAGCAGCCCCGCCGGGACAGGGGGCCCCTACGAGCAGTACTTC
d_gene: TRBD2; j_gene: TRBJ2-7; abundance: -; v_gene: TRBV9; CDR3aa: CASSVDGTSSYEQYF; CDR3nt: TGTGCCAGCAGTGTCGACGGGACTAGCAGTTACGAGCAGTACTTC
d_gene: TRBD1; j_gene: TRBJ2-7; abundance: few; v_gene: TRBV14; CDR3aa: CASSQGQGPYEQYF; CDR3nt: TGTGCCAGCAGCCAAGGACAGGGTCCGTACGAGCAGTACTTC
d_gene: -; j_gene: TRBJ2-7; abundance: -; v_gene: TRBV19; CDR3aa: CASSPMGGEEQYF; CDR3nt: TGTGCCAGTAGTCCTATGGGGGGAGAGGAGCAGTACTTC
d_gene: -; j_gene: TRBJ2-1; abundance: -; v_gene: TRBV5-4; CDR3aa: CASSLGALRFF; CDR3nt: TGTGCCAGCAGCTTGGGGGCCCTGAGGTTCTTC
d_gene: -; j_gene: TRBJ2-7; abundance: -; v_gene: TRBV28; CDR3aa: CASSSRTYEQYF; CDR3nt: TGTGCCAGCAGTTCCAGGACCTACGAGCAGTACTTC
d_gene: -; j_gene: TRBJ1-1; abundance: -; v_gene: TRBV6-5; CDR3aa: CASSYNENTEAFF; CDR3nt: TGTGCCAGCAGTTACAATGAGAACACTGAAGCTTTCTTT
d_gene: TRBD1; j_gene: TRBJ1-1; abundance: -; v_gene: TRBV27; CDR3aa: CASSLSGQEGYTEAFF; CDR3nt: TGTGCCAGCAGTTTATCGGGACAGGAGGGCTACACTGAAGCTTTCTTT